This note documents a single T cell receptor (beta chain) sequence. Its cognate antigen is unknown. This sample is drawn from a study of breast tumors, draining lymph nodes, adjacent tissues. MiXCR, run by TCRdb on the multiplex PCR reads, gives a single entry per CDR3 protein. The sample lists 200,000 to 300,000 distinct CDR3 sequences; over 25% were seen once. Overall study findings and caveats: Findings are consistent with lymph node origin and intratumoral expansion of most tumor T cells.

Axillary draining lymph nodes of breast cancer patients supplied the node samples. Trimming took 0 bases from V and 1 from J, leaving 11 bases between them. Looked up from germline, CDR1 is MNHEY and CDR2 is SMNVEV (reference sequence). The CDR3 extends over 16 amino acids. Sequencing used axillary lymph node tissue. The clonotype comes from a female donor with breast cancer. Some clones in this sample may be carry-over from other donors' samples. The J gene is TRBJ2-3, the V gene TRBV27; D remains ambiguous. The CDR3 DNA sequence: TGTGCCAGCAGTTTATCGTCCGGGTTCGGCACAGATACGCAGTATTTT. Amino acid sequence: CASSLSSGFGTDTQYF.